This TCR beta chain was observed in a study of OX40 agonist ivuxolimab in advanced cancers. V was shortened by 4 bases and J by 4 bases, with 8 bases between the two germline ends. This CDR3 is 12 amino acids long. The germline gives CDR1 SGHRS, CDR2 YFSETQ. Profiled with immunoSEQ multiplex PCR; TCRdb holds only in-frame clones, not every one. The sample includes roughly 56,000 clones, around 84% of them seen just once. Sequencing was performed on CD4+ or CD8+ T cells sorted from blood, taken in a trial of the OX40 agonist ivuxolimab. The chain joins TRBV5-1 to TRBJ1-1, with a weak D call TRBD1 (6 bases). This sequence originates from an adult with an advanced solid tumor such as melanoma, head and neck, liver or kidney cancer. As DNA, the CDR3 is TGCGCCAGCAGCCTGGGGGCCACTGAAGCTTTCTTT. This codes for CASSLGATEAFF.